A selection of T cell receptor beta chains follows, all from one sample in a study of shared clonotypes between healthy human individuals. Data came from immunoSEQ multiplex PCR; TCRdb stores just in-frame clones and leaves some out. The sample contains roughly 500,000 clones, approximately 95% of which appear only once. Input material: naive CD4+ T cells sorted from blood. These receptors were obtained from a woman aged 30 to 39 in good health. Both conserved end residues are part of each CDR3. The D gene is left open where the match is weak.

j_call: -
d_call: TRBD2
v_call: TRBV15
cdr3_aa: CATSRDWTSGNYEQYF

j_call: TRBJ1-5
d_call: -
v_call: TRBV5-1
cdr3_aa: CASSLGWGEPQHF

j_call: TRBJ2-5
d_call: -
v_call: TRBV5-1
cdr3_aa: CASSISHKETQYF

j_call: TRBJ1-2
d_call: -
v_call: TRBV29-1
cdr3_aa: CSVVLDSTNYGYTF

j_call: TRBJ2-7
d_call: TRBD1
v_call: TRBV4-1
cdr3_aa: CASSPGQGASYEQYF

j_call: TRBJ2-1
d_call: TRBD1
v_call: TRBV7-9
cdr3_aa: CASSLGQGAYNEQFF

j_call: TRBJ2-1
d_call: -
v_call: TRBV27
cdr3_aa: CASSPQRSDNEQFF

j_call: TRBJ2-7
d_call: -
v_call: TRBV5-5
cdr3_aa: CASSLSHRGGGYEQYF

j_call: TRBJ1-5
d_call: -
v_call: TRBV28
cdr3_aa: CASIPSPGAVGNQPQHF

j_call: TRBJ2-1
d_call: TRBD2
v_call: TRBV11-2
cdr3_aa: CASSLRLTSGRAEQFF

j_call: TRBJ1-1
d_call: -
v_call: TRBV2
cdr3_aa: CASKSSGDTEAFF

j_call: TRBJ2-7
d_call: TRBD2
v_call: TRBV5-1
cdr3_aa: CASGLAGGNEQYF

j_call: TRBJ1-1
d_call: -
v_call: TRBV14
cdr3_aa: CASRGGTPGGNTEAFF

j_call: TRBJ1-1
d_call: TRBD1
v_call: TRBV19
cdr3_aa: CASSTGTGRMNTEAFF

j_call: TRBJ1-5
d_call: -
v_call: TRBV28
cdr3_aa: CASSLGGGKQPQHF

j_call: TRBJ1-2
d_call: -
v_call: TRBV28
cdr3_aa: CASSLVSAGYGYTF

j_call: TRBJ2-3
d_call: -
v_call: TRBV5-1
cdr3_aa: CASSLGGDTQYF

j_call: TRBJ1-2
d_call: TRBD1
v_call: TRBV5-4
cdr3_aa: CASSLAGQDGYTF

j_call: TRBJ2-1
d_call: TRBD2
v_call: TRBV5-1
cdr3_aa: CASSLIILAASGRNEQFF